This T cell receptor (beta chain) emerged from a study of graft-versus-host responses after intestinal transplantation. Across the whole study: Transplants were multivisceral, liver-intestinal, or isolated intestinal. Anti-thymocyte globulin served as induction for all recipients, who then took tacrolimus and steroids for about three years.

Trimming pared 5 bases from V and 3 bases from J, leaving 13 bases between. CDR1 and CDR2 from the germline V gene are SGHTA and FQGNSA. This CDR3 is 15 amino acids long. To note about this clone: Its antigen remains unidentified.

Data came from immunoSEQ multiplex PCR; TCRdb stores just in-frame clones and leaves some out. This sample carries about 48,000 clones, approximately 91% of them seen once, and the ten largest clones take 2.5%. General study points: Circulating GvH clone levels at their peak were associated with HvG declines (early post-transplant).

The V and J genes are TRBV7-2 and TRBJ2-2; unclear D gene. Sequencing used unstimulated CD4+ T cells sorted from spleen or lymph node cells, obtained before transplant. This TCR derives from a human donor who was the organ donor for an intestinal transplant. The CDR3 DNA reads TGTGCCAGCAGCCTCAGTTATTCCGACACCGGGGAGCTGTTTTTT. Protein: CASSLSYSDTGELFF.